This passage covers 6 T cell receptor beta chains from one sample sequenced in a study of blood T cell repertoires in COVID-19. The method was immunoSEQ multiplex PCR; TCRdb's version includes in-frame clones alone and lacks a portion of them. The sample consists of more than 85,000 clones, roughly 90% of them appearing once. Sequencing input: peripheral blood. The receptors originated from a woman aged 80 or over with acute or convalescent COVID-19.

The gene calls are TRBV9 and TRBJ1-1, with D possibly matching TRBD1 (5 bases). Germline assignment: CDR1 SGDLS and CDR2 YYNGEE. V lost 3 bases to trimming and J lost 6 bases, with 15 bases between them. The CDR3 totals 14 residues. CDR3 coding DNA: TGTGCCAGCAGCGACGGGGCAGGGACTGCTGAAGCTTTCTTT. Translating gives CASSDGAGTAEAFF.

This chain links TRBV7-3 with TRBJ1-6; maybe TRBD1 (6 bases). Germline V CDR1 and CDR2: SGHTA, FQGTGA. Trimming pared 4 bases from V and 9 bases from J, leaving 13 bases between. This CDR3 is built from 14 residues. The CDR3 reads CASSSGGPGSPLHF. The DNA for the CDR3 is TGTGCCAGCAGCTCCGGGGGGCCAGGTTCACCCCTCCACTTT.

The rearrangement links TRBV4-3 to TRBJ2-7; 9 bases align to TRBD1. CDR1 LGHNA and CDR2 YSLEER come from the germline V gene. V lost 0 bases, J lost 7 bases, and 7 bases stayed unmatched. This CDR3 contains 15 residues. The CDR3 nucleotides are TGCGCCAGCAGCCAAGATCAGGGGACAGGGACGGAGCAGTACTTC. It specifies CASSQDQGTGTEQYF.

This sequence joins TRBV4-1 and TRBJ1-5; D is possibly TRBD1 (5 bases). The germline V gene encodes CDR1 MGHRA and CDR2 YSYEKL. This CDR3 spans 16 amino acids. Trimming shortened V by 1 base and J by 7 bases, and 17 bases separated the two germline ends. This CDR3 is CASSQAKTASQQPQHF. The DNA of the CDR3 is TGCGCCAGCAGCCAAGCCAAGACAGCCAGTCAGCAGCCCCAGCATTTT.

This chain joins TRBV19 and TRBJ2-3; 8 nucleotides align to TRBD2. CDR3 length equals 17 residues. Germline-derived CDR1 and CDR2 are LNHDA and SQIVND (reference sequence). The V segment lost 5 bases and the J segment 1 base; nucleotides outside the gene matches: 11. Written as DNA, the CDR3 is TGTGCCAGTAGTGGAACGGGAGGGCGTTTGGGCACAGATACGCAGTATTTT. It translates to CASSGTGGRLGTDTQYF.

Written as DNA, the CDR3 is TGTGCCAGTACTAGAACAGGGGTGTGGAACACTGAAGCTTTCTTT. It yields the protein CASTRTGVWNTEAFF. The rearrangement links TRBV19 to TRBJ1-1; TRBD1 matches at 7 bases. The length of the CDR3 is 15 residues. The germline V gene encodes CDR1 LNHDA and CDR2 SQIVND (reference sequence). J was trimmed by 1 base and V by 7 bases; bases with no gene match: 9.